These 26 T cell receptor beta chains originate from one sample sequenced in a study of CD8 T cells in Susac syndrome. Reverse transcription of about 0.45 to 1 ug RNA was performed with random hexamers. TCRdb itself ran the immunoSEQ multiplex PCR reads through MiXCR, one entry per CDR3 protein. The repertoire has about 400,000 distinct CDR3 sequences, about 85% of them found once; the top ten carry approximately 0.12%. The material sequenced was CD8+ T cells from PBMCs. The receptors come from a human donor with multiple sclerosis.

J is TRBJ2-5 and V is TRBV14; D gene ambiguous. V lost 4 bases to trimming and J lost 3 bases, with 12 bases between them. This CDR3 is built from 14 residues. CDR1 and CDR2 (germline): SGHDN, FVKESK. CDR3: CASSPRTEEETQYF. As DNA, the CDR3 is TGTGCCAGCAGCCCGAGGACGGAAGAAGAGACCCAGTACTTC.

The rearrangement uses TRBV2 and TRBJ2-2; possible D gene TRBD1, 6 bases. Trimming removed 6 bases from V and 3 bases from J, with 20 bases in between. Germline V CDR1 and CDR2: SNHLY, FYNNEI. The CDR3 runs to 17 residues. Written as DNA, the CDR3 is TGTGCCAGCAGCCTTGGACAGTATCAAGGGGACACCGGGGAGCTGTTTTTT. The encoded protein is CASSLGQYQGDTGELFF.

The chain combines TRBV7-6 with TRBJ2-3; the match to TRBD2 covers 11 bases. Trimming removed 3 bases from V and 0 bases from J; junction bases left unmatched: 8. This CDR3 has 18 residues. Germline V lookup: CDR1 SGHVS, CDR2 FNYEAQ. CDR3 nucleotides: TGTGCCAGCAGCTTGGGGCTAGCGGGGGGCCCTAGCACAGATACGCAGTATTTT. Its protein product is CASSLGLAGGPSTDTQYF.

This rearrangement joins TRBV30 to TRBJ2-2; 11 bases map to TRBD2. The CDR3 consists of 17 residues. CDR1 is GTSNPN, CDR2 SVGIG, per germline (reference sequence). V shed 3 bases, J shed 2 bases, and the junction held 8 bases outside the gene matches. The CDR3 sequence is CAWRSVTSGKNTGELFF. In nucleotides, the CDR3 is TGTGCCTGGAGGTCGGTGACTAGCGGGAAAAACACCGGGGAGCTGTTTTTT.

V gene TRBV7-9 combines with J gene TRBJ1-1; D is perhaps TRBD1 (5 bases). V lost 6 bases and J lost 0, with 14 bases in between. The CDR3 loop spans 15 amino acids. CDR1 is SEHNR and CDR2 is FQNEAQ in the germline V gene (reference sequence). DNA of the CDR3: TGTGCCAGCAGGGGGGGGACCGAGATGAACACTGAAGCTTTCTTT. As protein: CASRGGTEMNTEAFF.

The chain combines TRBV11-2 with TRBJ2-3; D remains unclear. Trimming removed 10 bases from V and 4 bases from J, with 9 bases in between. Germline CDR1 reads SGHAT; CDR2 reads FQNNGV. The CDR3 is 11 residues long. The CDR3 nucleotides read TGTGCCACCCGCCGGGCAGATACGCAGTATTTT. Translating gives CATRRADTQYF.

This chain uses TRBV4-2 with TRBJ1-2, with a possible D match to TRBD1 (5 bases). This CDR3 region has 12 residues. Germline-derived CDR1 and CDR2 are LGHNA and YNFKEQ. V gave up 5 bases and J gave up 12 bases, with 16 bases separating them. The CDR3 DNA reads as TGTGCCAGCAGCGACATGGGGGTTACGGACACCTTC. It yields the protein CASSDMGVTDTF.

This clonotype has only one observation. V and J are TRBV20-1 and TRBJ2-5, with TRBD1 matching over 8 bases. Germline-derived CDR1 and CDR2 are DFQATT and SNEGSKA (reference sequence). Trimming removed 0 bases from V and 5 bases from J; junction bases left unmatched: 11. The CDR3 contains 16 residues. CDR3 sequence reads: CSARDPGGVSEETQYF. DNA for the CDR3: TGCAGTGCTAGAGATCCAGGGGGCGTATCGGAGGAGACCCAGTACTTC.

Written as DNA, the CDR3 is TGTGCGCTGACGGAAGTGGGAGGCACAGATACGCAGTATTTT. Translated: CALTEVGGTDTQYF. The chain uses TRBV2 and TRBJ2-3; perhaps TRBD2 as D (5 bases). Germline V gene data show CDR1 as SNHLY and CDR2 as FYNNEI. This CDR3 has 14 amino acids. Complete variable domain (other parts from reference TRBV2 and TRBJ2-3): EPEVTQTPSHQVTQMGQEVILRCVPISNHLYFYWYRQILGQKVEFLVSFYNNEISEKSEIFDDQFSVERPDGSNFTLKIRSTKLEDSAMYFCALTEVGGTDTQYFGPGTRLTVL.

This chain connects TRBV11-2 to TRBJ1-2, with 8 bases lining up with TRBD1. J lost 6 bases, V lost 2 bases, and 8 bases had no gene match. The V gene's germline CDR1 is SGHAT and CDR2 FQNNGV. The CDR3 has 15 amino acids. The CDR3, as DNA: TGTGCCAGCAGCTTAATGGACAGGGCTGTGGATGGCTACACCTTC. Encoded protein: CASSLMDRAVDGYTF.

The rearrangement uses TRBV7-7 and TRBJ1-6; 12 nucleotides agree with TRBD1. The germline V gene encodes CDR1 SSHAT and CDR2 FNYEAQ (reference sequence). The CDR3 consists of 17 residues. Unmatched junction bases numbered 8, after V lost 5 bases and J lost 6 bases. As DNA, the CDR3 is TGTGCCAGCAGCCCACCGGGACAGGGGGCAGTTAATTCACCCCTCCACTTT. Encoded protein: CASSPPGQGAVNSPLHF. The full variable domain, rest sourced from reference TRBV7-7 and TRBJ1-6, is GAGVSQSPRYKVTKRGQDVTLRCDPISSHATLYWYQQALGQGPEFLTYFNYEAQPDKSGLPSDRFSAERPEGSISTLTIQRTEQRDSAMYRCASSPPGQGAVNSPLHFGNGTRLTVT.

The chain is built from TRBV2 and TRBJ1-2, with no clear D. Germline V CDR1 and CDR2: SNHLY, FYNNEI. This CDR3 has 12 residues. Trimming took 4 bases from V and 6 from J, leaving 9 bases between them. The CDR3 here is CASSVPPDGYTF. For the CDR3, the DNA is TGTGCCAGCAGTGTACCGCCGGATGGCTACACCTTC. The full variable domain, its missing parts supplied by reference TRBV2 and TRBJ1-2, is EPEVTQTPSHQVTQMGQEVILRCVPISNHLYFYWYRQILGQKVEFLVSFYNNEISEKSEIFDDQFSVERPDGSNFTLKIRSTKLEDSAMYFCASSVPPDGYTFGSGTRLTVV.

V and J are TRBV7-2 and TRBJ2-3; 8 bases agree with TRBD2. The CDR3 consists of 16 residues. The germline V gene encodes CDR1 SGHTA and CDR2 FQGNSA. V trimming: 5 bases; J trimming: 2 bases; junction bases outside the gene matches: 9. CDR3 DNA: TGTGCCAGCAGCCCAAGCGGGGGACTGCACACAGATACGCAGTATTTT. It translates to CASSPSGGLHTDTQYF.

In regard to this clonotype: An end of the junction differs from the germline gene, which may be a read error. J is TRBJ2-1 and V is TRBV6-1, with D perhaps given as TRBD1 or TRBD2 (5 bases each). The length of the CDR3 is 11 residues. Germline V gene sequence: CDR1 MNHNS, CDR2 SASEGT. CDR3 DNA sequence: TGTGCCAGCAGTCTGGGACCGTTTGGGATCTTC. Protein: CASSLGPFGIF.

The chain links TRBV27 to TRBJ2-3; 7 positions agree with TRBD1. CDR1 MNHEY and CDR2 SMNVEV come from the germline V gene (reference sequence). The CDR3 has 14 residues. Losses at the gene ends were 4 bases for V and 5 bases for J; bases not matched to a gene: 6. This CDR3 is CASSSTGFRDTQYF. DNA of the CDR3: TGTGCCAGCAGTTCGACAGGGTTTAGAGATACGCAGTATTTT.

This chain uses TRBV29-1 with TRBJ1-1; no clear D gene. Germline V lookup: CDR1 SQVTM, CDR2 ANQGSEA. V shed 6 bases and J shed 7 bases, with 15 bases lying between them. The CDR3 has 12 residues. The DNA for the CDR3 is TGCAGCGTAGAAACGGAGGTGGGTGAAGCTTTCTTT. Amino acid sequence: CSVETEVGEAFF.

The chain recombines TRBV5-6 with TRBJ2-4, with 7 bases identical to TRBD1. Per germline, CDR1 SGHDT and CDR2 YYEEEE. This CDR3 contains 16 residues. Trimming took 4 bases from V and 0 from J; bases not matched to a gene: 7. The CDR3 region is CASSPTGNIAKNIQYF. The CDR3 DNA is TGTGCCAGCAGCCCGACAGGGAACATAGCCAAAAACATTCAGTACTTC.

This clonotype was detected only a few times. V is TRBV11-2 and J is TRBJ2-7; 9 nucleotides match TRBD2. CDR3 length: 16 residues. Germline loops: CDR1 SGHAT, CDR2 FQNNGV. The V and J ends lost 3 bases and 3 bases, in that order; junction bases with no gene match: 9. CDR3 loop: CASSLGGTSRLYEQYF. CDR3 in DNA: TGTGCCAGCAGCTTGGGGGGGACTAGCCGACTCTACGAGCAGTACTTC.

The rearrangement joins TRBV7-6 to TRBJ2-2, with 8 positions matching TRBD2. Looked up from germline, CDR1 is SGHVS and CDR2 is FNYEAQ. J was trimmed by 7 bases and V by 1 base; bases with no gene match: 5. The CDR3 sequence is 15 residues long. CDR3 loop: CASSLVAGGVGELFF. The CDR3 region has the DNA TGTGCCAGCAGCTTAGTTGCGGGAGGAGTCGGGGAGCTGTTTTTT.

Here the CDR3 DNA reads TGTGCCAGCCCCCCTGAAGCTTTCTTT. Its translation: CASPPEAFF. This rearrangement joins TRBV2 to TRBJ1-1; D remains ambiguous. The V gene lost 8 bases and the J gene lost 6 bases, with 4 bases spanning the gap. The V gene's germline CDR1 is SNHLY and CDR2 FYNNEI. The CDR3 consists of 9 residues.

Remarks on this clonotype: One end of the junction does not line up with germline, which may come from a read error. V usage is TRBV2 and J usage is TRBJ2-7; D gene uncertain. Germline CDR1 is SNHLY and CDR2 is FYNNEI. The length of the CDR3 is 10 residues. The CDR3 loop reads CASAVRDLSF. The CDR3 nucleotides read TGTGCCAGCGCAGTCCGAGACCTTAGCTTC.

The V gene is TRBV4-1, the J gene TRBJ2-1; no reliable D call. Germline V gene lookup returns CDR1 MGHRA and CDR2 YSYEKL. V lost 0 bases and J lost 1, with 13 bases in between. CDR3 length: 17 amino acids. The DNA of the CDR3 is TGCGCCAGCAGCCAAGATAGAGGCGGACCTTCCTACAATGAGCAGTTCTTC. Translating gives CASSQDRGGPSYNEQFF.

This clonotype came up a few times. The V and J genes are TRBV6-2 or TRBV6-3 and TRBJ2-5, with D perhaps given as TRBD1 or TRBD2 (5 bases each). The germline V gene encodes CDR1 MNHEY and CDR2 SVGEGT. The CDR3 extends over 13 amino acids. V was pared by 7 bases and J by 5 bases, with 14 bases between. This chain's CDR3 is CASKYEGKETQYF. CDR3 in DNA: TGTGCCAGCAAATACGAGGGGAAGGAGACCCAGTACTTC.

The chain is built from TRBV29-1 and TRBJ1-1; 7 bases agree with TRBD1. The V gene end was trimmed by 5 bases and the J gene end by 6 bases; junction bases not matched to a gene: 9. The CDR3 has 13 residues. Germline assignment: CDR1 SQVTM and CDR2 ANQGSEA. This chain's CDR3 is CSVLQGRVAEAFF. In nucleotides, the CDR3 is TGCAGCGTTCTACAGGGGAGGGTCGCTGAAGCTTTCTTT.

This chain uses TRBV20-1 with TRBJ2-1, with TRBD2 identical over 7 bases. Germline V lookup: CDR1 DFQATT, CDR2 SNEGSKA (reference sequence). This CDR3 has 15 amino acids. V shed 6 bases, J shed 0 bases, and the junction held 8 bases outside the gene matches. CDR3 sequence: CSAAGTTPSYNEQFF. In DNA form, the CDR3 reads TGCAGTGCCGCAGGGACTACCCCCTCCTACAATGAGCAGTTCTTC.

V gene TRBV20-1 combines with J gene TRBJ2-1; D gene unclear. In germline, CDR1 is DFQATT, CDR2 SNEGSKA (reference sequence). With 4 bases removed from V and 3 bases from J, the gap between germline ends came to 4 bases. There are 11 residues in the CDR3. The CDR3 bases are TGCAGTGCTATCCACTACAATGAGCAGTTCTTC. This sequence encodes CSAIHYNEQFF.